This T cell receptor beta chain was profiled in a study of regulatory T cells in long-lasting Graves disease. Study summary: Over 5 years of antithyroid drugs with positive TSH receptor antibodies was taken to mean persistent Graves' disease. Study outcomes and limitations: Patients with persistent disease shared some 3,000 public clonotypes, outpacing the approximately 920 shared by new patients. The TCR repertoire of persistent Graves' patients was less diverse than that of newly diagnosed ones.

This clonotype is large by share. Its antigen is unidentified. Time point noted: persistent/refractory GD, antithyroid drugs over 5 years with positive TRAb. The TCR library was made from RNA that had been extracted from PBMCs in TRIzol. Through Arm-PCR of CDR3 regions and iRepertoire HTBI primers, TCR beta libraries were built. TCRdb itself ran the multiplex PCR reads through MiXCR, one entry per CDR3 protein. The data show fewer than 400,000 distinct CDR3 sequences, with about 18% seen just once and 29% held by the top ten. The TCR sequence derives from a female donor with Graves disease. The sequenced sample was peripheral blood mononuclear cells (PBMCs), obtained when the disease was refractory, from a patient treated with antithyroid drugs.

The CDR3 nucleotides read TGTGCCAGCAGTTCACCCCCCCCAGGGGAAGAGTCTGAAGCTTTCTTT. Amino acids: CASSSPPPGEESEAFF. J is TRBJ1-1 and V is TRBV28, with D perhaps matching TRBD1 (6 bases). CDR1 MDHEN and CDR2 SYDVKM come from the germline V gene. The ends were cut back, 4 bases at V and 6 bases at J, with 21 bases in the middle. CDR3 size: 16 residues.